The 24 T cell receptor beta chains given below trace back to one sample, sequenced in a study of cytomegalovirus exposure and HLA in healthy donors. A multiplex PCR was run with 60 Vbeta primers and 13 Jbeta primers. Sequencing used immunoSEQ multiplex PCR; TCRdb keeps in-frame clones, though not all of them. Here the sample spans approximately 130,000 clones, approximately 75% being singletons. Source material: PBMCs. Receptors originate from a man aged 50 or older in good health and CMV-seropositive.

DNA for the CDR3: TGTGCCAGTAGTCCCGGGACACTTAACAATGAGCAGTTCTTC. This gives the protein CASSPGTLNNEQFF. V usage is TRBV19 and J usage is TRBJ2-1; D is perhaps TRBD1 (6 bases). The CDR3 sequence is 14 residues long. Trimming took off 5 bases at V and 5 bases at J, with 13 bases between the two ends. The germline CDR1 and CDR2 sequences are LNHDA and SQIVND (reference sequence).

This chain uses TRBV4-1 with TRBJ1-3; TRBD1 might be the D (5 bases). CDR3 length equals 18 residues. V was cut by 1 base and J by 0 bases, with 16 bases left in between. Germline-derived CDR1 and CDR2 are MGHRA and YSYEKL. The CDR3 sequence: CASSQGLLRAHSGNTIYF. The CDR3 bases are TGCGCCAGCAGCCAAGGTCTGCTCAGGGCGCACTCTGGAAACACCATATATTTT.

As concerns this clone: At one of its ends the junction is not consistent with the germline gene, which may arise from a read error. This chain joins TRBV28 and TRBJ1-1; perhaps TRBD1 as D (6 bases). Per germline, CDR1 MDHEN and CDR2 SYDVKM. The CDR3 runs 14 residues. The DNA of the CDR3 is TGTGCCAGCAGTTTACCAGGGGTCCCCCCTAAATTTCCCTTT. Amino acid sequence: CASSLPGVPPKFPF.

On this clone itself: A junction end diverges from the germline sequence, so it may reflect a read error. The chain couples TRBV7-7 to TRBJ2-5; TRBD2 agrees at 8 bases. Germline V gene data show CDR1 as SSHAT and CDR2 as FNYEAQ (reference sequence). The CDR3 has 15 amino acids. CDR3 sequence: CASSFSGGGGETQYF. The DNA for the CDR3 is TGTGCTAGCAGCTTCTCGGGAGGGGGGGGAGAGACCCAGTACTTC. Together with reference TRBV7-7 and TRBJ2-5, the CDR3 gives the full variable domain: GAGVSQSPRYKVTKRGQDVTLRCDPISSHATLYWYQQALGQGPEFLTYFNYEAQPDKSGLPSDRFSAERPEGSISTLTIQRTEQRDSAMYRCASSFSGGGGETQYFGPGTRLLVL.

This clone has more than one count but fewer than ten. The genes are TRBV29-1 and TRBJ2-7; 7 positions match TRBD1. The germline V gene has CDR1 SQVTM and CDR2 ANQGSEA. J gave up 0 bases and V 7 bases, and 9 bases lay outside the gene matches. The CDR3 consists of 14 residues. The CDR3 DNA reads TGCAGCGCCCGGGACAGACTAAGCTCCTACGAGCAGTACTTC. Translation gives CSARDRLSSYEQYF.

V usage is TRBV11-2 and J usage is TRBJ2-7; perhaps TRBD1 as D (5 bases). This CDR3 spans 14 amino acids. The V and J ends lost 5 bases and 0 bases respectively, with 11 bases between them. Germline V gives CDR1 SGHAT, CDR2 FQNNGV. The CDR3 nucleotides read TGTGCCAGCAGCCGGACAAGGAGCTCCTACGAGCAGTACTTC. Encoded protein: CASSRTRSSYEQYF.

This chain connects TRBV11-3 to TRBJ2-1; no clear D. CDR1 SGHNT and CDR2 YENEEA come from the germline V gene. The CDR3 has 15 amino acids. Trimming removed 8 bases at V and 2 bases at J, with 16 bases between. CDR3 nucleotides: TGTGCCAGCGCCCCACAGATTATCACCTACAATGAGCAGTTCTTC. Translation gives CASAPQIITYNEQFF.

This chain links TRBV6-6 with TRBJ1-1, with D perhaps TRBD1 (5 bases). This CDR3 has 16 amino acids. Germline V gene data show CDR1 as MNHNY and CDR2 as SVGAGI (reference sequence). Trimming shortened V by 6 bases and J by 0 bases, and 17 bases separated the two germline ends. CDR3 sequence reads: CASSSPGAYMNTEAFF. CDR3 in DNA: TGTGCCAGCAGCTCCCCTGGGGCCTATATGAACACTGAAGCTTTCTTT.

The V and J genes are TRBV5-1 and TRBJ2-7, with 9 bases identical to TRBD1. CDR3 length: 13 residues. V trimming: 4 bases; J trimming: 5 bases; junction bases outside the gene matches: 4. CDR1 and CDR2 (germline): SGHRS, YFSETQ. CDR3 nucleotide sequence: TGCGCCAGCAGCCGGGACAGGGCTAACGAGCAGTACTTC. It is translated as CASSRDRANEQYF.

The chain is built from TRBV19 and TRBJ2-5, with TRBD1 matching 10 bases. Per the germline V gene, CDR1 is LNHDA and CDR2 is SQIVND (reference sequence). The CDR3 has 15 residues. V dropped 7 bases and J dropped 5; count of bases not matched to a gene: 10. The CDR3 DNA reads TGTGCCAGTAACATGGTGGGACAGGGGTGGGAGACCCAGTACTTC. The encoded protein is CASNMVGQGWETQYF.

This clone was counted only a few times. This chain connects TRBV5-1 to TRBJ1-3; D is unclear. Per germline, CDR1 SGHRS and CDR2 YFSETQ. Trimming pared 0 bases from V and 2 bases from J, leaving 9 bases between. The CDR3 is 15 amino acids. CDR3 residues: CASSLAGQTGNTIYF. The CDR3, as DNA: TGCGCCAGCAGCTTGGCTGGCCAAACTGGAAACACCATATATTTT.

The chain joins TRBV2 to TRBJ1-1; possible D gene TRBD1, 6 bases. CDR3 length equals 15 residues. Trimming pared 3 bases from V and 5 bases from J, leaving 16 bases between. The germline V gene encodes CDR1 SNHLY and CDR2 FYNNEI. CDR3 nucleotide sequence: TGTGCCAGCAGTGATTCGGGACACTCGGGAACTGAAGCTTTCTTT. It specifies CASSDSGHSGTEAFF.

CDR3 protein: CASRRTDQETQYF. As DNA, the CDR3 is TGTGCCAGCAGGCGGACAGACCAAGAGACCCAGTACTTC. The rearrangement links TRBV6-5 to TRBJ2-5; the D gene is possibly TRBD1 (6 bases). This CDR3 is built from 13 residues. Trimming cost V 6 bases and J 0 bases, with 8 bases left between them. CDR1 and CDR2 (germline): MNHEY, SVGAGI.

The rearrangement uses TRBV7-6 and TRBJ2-5, with 10 positions matching TRBD1. With 1 base clipped from V and 6 bases from J, the junction kept 2 bases outside the gene matches. The CDR3 is 14 residues long. CDR1 is SGHVS, CDR2 FNYEAQ, per germline. Here the CDR3 DNA reads TGTGCCAGCAGCTTAGGGACAGGGGGAAAGACCCAGTACTTC. This gives the protein CASSLGTGGKTQYF.

This chain joins TRBV2 and TRBJ2-7; D is perhaps TRBD2 (6 bases). Germline V lookup: CDR1 SNHLY, CDR2 FYNNEI. Trimming stripped 6 bases from V and 5 bases from J, with 11 bases between. The length of the CDR3 is 12 residues. The CDR3 DNA follows: TGTGCCAGCAGGCCGGGACTCGACGAGCAGTACTTC. Translated, it gives CASRPGLDEQYF.

This rearrangement joins TRBV14 to TRBJ2-5; D call uncertain. Gene TRBJ2-7 matches the end of the DNA better, so the J call may be wrong. The CDR3 runs 11 residues. The germline V gene encodes CDR1 SGHDN and CDR2 FVKESK. The CDR3 sequence: CASSQEVEQYF. In DNA, the CDR3 is TGTGCCAGCAGCCAAGAGGTCGAGCAGTACTTC.

The chain uses TRBV14 and TRBJ2-1; TRBD1 matches 12 bases. Per the germline V gene, CDR1 is SGHDN and CDR2 is FVKESK. This CDR3 is built from 20 residues. Trimming removed 4 bases from V and 5 bases from J; junction bases left unmatched: 18. The CDR3 region is CASSLTPGQGADPTDNEQFF. Here the CDR3 DNA reads TGTGCCAGCAGCCTAACTCCGGGACAGGGGGCAGACCCAACCGACAATGAGCAGTTCTTC. Using reference TRBV14 and TRBJ2-1 for the parts outside the CDR3, the full variable domain is EAGVTQFPSHSVIEKGQTVTLRCDPISGHDNLYWYRRVMGKEIKFLLHFVKESKQDESGMPNNRFLAERTGGTYSTLKVQPAELEDSGVYFCASSLTPGQGADPTDNEQFFGPGTRLTVL.

This clone was found a few times. The chain couples TRBV6-6 to TRBJ1-1; 9 nucleotides agree with TRBD1. V lost 6 bases and J lost 1; bases outside the gene matches: 6. This CDR3 spans 15 amino acids. CDR1 is MNHNY and CDR2 is SVGAGI in the germline V gene (reference sequence). This CDR3 reads CASSPNRGQNTEAFF. The DNA of the CDR3 is TGTGCCAGCAGCCCGAACAGGGGGCAGAACACTGAAGCTTTCTTT.

The chain has TRBV28 and TRBJ1-5; no definite D call. Trimming cost V 4 bases and J 0 bases, with 7 bases left between them. Germline values: CDR1 MDHEN, CDR2 SYDVKM. CDR3 length: 14 amino acids. The CDR3 loop reads CASSSVLSNQPQHF. DNA of the CDR3: TGTGCCAGCAGTTCTGTACTTAGCAATCAGCCCCAGCATTTT.

The rearrangement uses TRBV4-1 and TRBJ1-5; 9 nucleotides agree with TRBD1. Germline CDR1 MGHRA, CDR2 YSYEKL. The V and J ends lost 2 bases and 7 bases, in that order; junction bases with no gene match: 9. This CDR3 contains 16 residues. CDR3 sequence: CASSQSPRTGDQPQHF. CDR3 DNA: TGCGCCAGCAGCCAAAGCCCTCGGACAGGGGACCAGCCCCAGCATTTT.

On this clone: At one end, the junction sequence differs from germline, possibly due to a read error. The chain couples TRBV6-6 to TRBJ1-3; perhaps TRBD1 as D (5 bases). Germline CDR1 reads MNHNY; CDR2 reads SVGAGI (reference sequence). This CDR3 is built from 15 residues. The CDR3 DNA follows: TGTGCCAGCACCTCCTTTTTGGGACTGCGAAACGCCATATATTTT. It encodes CASTSFLGLRNAIYF.

This clone was observed a single time. This chain uses TRBV5-4 with TRBJ2-2, with 7 bases lining up with TRBD1. The V segment lost 3 bases and the J segment 3 bases; nucleotides outside the gene matches: 8. Germline CDR1 reads SGHNT; CDR2 reads YYREEE (reference sequence). There are 16 residues in the CDR3. This CDR3 reads CASSSDRVSDTGELFF. As DNA, the CDR3 is TGTGCCAGCAGCTCAGACAGGGTTTCGGACACCGGGGAGCTGTTTTTT.

This clone was seen once. The V gene is TRBV6-5, the J gene TRBJ1-2; 9 nucleotides agree with TRBD1. The CDR3 runs 14 residues. CDR1 and CDR2 (germline): MNHEY, SVGAGI. V lost 2 bases to trimming and J lost 7 bases; unmatched junction nucleotides: 5. The CDR3 DNA reads TGTGCCAGCAGTTACCGGGACAGGGCCTCTGGCTACACCTTC. Translated: CASSYRDRASGYTF.

This clone was counted only a few times. The chain combines TRBV7-6 with TRBJ1-1, with 7 nucleotides matching TRBD1. The J segment lost 3 bases and the V segment lost 5 bases, leaving 6 bases of the junction unmatched. The CDR3 contains 14 residues. Germline assignment: CDR1 SGHVS and CDR2 FNYEAQ. In DNA form, the CDR3 reads TGTGCCAGCAGCCGTATACAGGGGTACACTGAAGCTTTCTTT. It yields the protein CASSRIQGYTEAFF.